These 7 T cell receptor beta chains originate from one sample sequenced in a study of shared clonotypes between healthy human individuals. Naive CD8 cells were CD45RO-negative, positively selected for CCR7, excluding terminally differentiated effector memory CD45RA+ cells. Libraries were prepared by immunoSEQ multiplex PCR; TCRdb keeps only in-frame clonotypes and omits some of them. The table has about 1.9 million clones, just over 90% seen once; the top ten hold roughly 1.7%. The sequencing input was naive CD8+ T cells from PBMCs. These receptors came from a man between 18 and 35 years old in good health. Some clones in this sample may be carry-over from other donors' samples.

V gene TRBV28 combines with J gene TRBJ2-7, with D uncertain. The CDR3 is 13 amino acids. Per germline, CDR1 MDHEN and CDR2 SYDVKM. The V and J ends lost 3 bases and 3 bases respectively, with 9 bases between them. CDR3 loop: CASSLGTLYEQYF. In nucleotides, the CDR3 is TGTGCCAGCAGTTTGGGTACTCTCTACGAGCAGTACTTC.

This clone has just one count. J is TRBJ2-7 and V is TRBV27; no firm D call. Trimming cost V 3 bases and J 6 bases, with 12 bases left between them. This CDR3 spans 13 amino acids. Per the germline V gene, CDR1 is MNHEY and CDR2 is SMNVEV (reference sequence). Here the CDR3 DNA reads TGTGCCAGCAGTTTTGTAGGTTCCCTCGAGCAGTACTTC. Translation: CASSFVGSLEQYF.

This clone was counted a single time. J is TRBJ2-3 and V is TRBV9; tentatively, D is TRBD2 (6 bases). The CDR3 sequence is 14 residues long. Germline lookup yields CDR1 SGDLS and CDR2 YYNGEE. V lost 0 bases and J lost 8, with 13 bases in between. DNA of the CDR3: TGTGCCAGCAGCGTAGGGCGGGACCTTGGTACGCAGTATTTT. Amino acids: CASSVGRDLGTQYF. Full variable domain (outside the CDR3, taken from reference TRBV9 and TRBJ2-3): DSGVTQTPKHLITATGQRVTLRCSPRSGDLSVYWYQQSLDQGLQFLIQYYNGEERAKGNILERFSAQQFPDLHSELNLSSLELGDSALYFCASSVGRDLGTQYFGPGTRLTVL.

The chain uses TRBV5-4 and TRBJ1-2, with a possible D match to TRBD1 (5 bases). This CDR3 region has 16 residues. Trimming pared 2 bases from V and 0 bases from J, leaving 14 bases between. The germline CDR1 and CDR2 sequences are SGHNT and YYREEE (reference sequence). This CDR3 is CASSFWTQPPNYGYTF. In nucleotides, the CDR3 is TGTGCCAGCAGCTTTTGGACACAGCCTCCTAACTATGGCTACACCTTC. Complete variable domain (other parts from reference TRBV5-4 and TRBJ1-2): ETGVTQSPTHLIKTRGQQVTLRCSSQSGHNTVSWYQQALGQGPQFIFQYYREEENGRGNFPPRFSGLQFPNYSSELNVNALELDDSALYLCASSFWTQPPNYGYTFGSGTRLTVV.

J is TRBJ2-5 and V is TRBV2; 8 bases are a match to TRBD1. Germline V lookup: CDR1 SNHLY, CDR2 FYNNEI. Trimming removed 6 bases from V and 5 bases from J; junction bases left unmatched: 11. CDR3 length equals 15 residues. The CDR3: CASRVDRGPGETQYF. The CDR3 bases are TGTGCCAGCAGAGTAGACAGGGGTCCGGGGGAGACCCAGTACTTC.

The V call is TRBV6-1, the J call TRBJ2-1, with 10 bases fitting TRBD2. After removal of 0 bases from V and 8 bases from J, the junction contained 22 bases not matched to a gene. Germline V gene sequence: CDR1 MNHNS, CDR2 SASEGT. The CDR3 runs to 21 residues. The CDR3 sequence is CASSEARPWASGRRIFDEQFF. Written as DNA, the CDR3 is TGTGCCAGCAGTGAAGCGCGTCCGTGGGCTAGCGGGAGAAGGATTTTCGATGAGCAGTTCTTC.

With regard to this clone: Other DNA sequences in the same sample also yield this CDR3. The rearrangement joins TRBV19 to TRBJ2-7; 9 nucleotides agree with TRBD2. Germline CDR1 reads LNHDA; CDR2 reads SQIVND (reference sequence). Trimming took 3 bases from V and 2 from J; bases not matched to a gene: 5. The CDR3 runs 15 residues. CDR3 residues: CASSIRPSGAYEQYF. CDR3 in DNA: TGTGCCAGTAGTATTCGCCCTAGCGGGGCCTACGAGCAGTACTTC.